This T cell receptor (beta chain) was captured by sequencing in a study of tumor-infiltrating lymphocytes in oesophageal squamous cell carcinoma. TCRdb redid the calling of the PCR reads with MiXCR, one entry per CDR3 protein. The data hold 19,000 or so distinct CDR3 sequences, with approximately 38% observed a single time. Germline loops: CDR1 SEHNR, CDR2 FQNEAQ (reference sequence). The CDR3 runs to 16 residues. Sequencing was performed on esophageal tumor tissue. V and J are TRBV7-9 and TRBJ2-5; 7 nucleotides agree with TRBD2. TRBJ2-7 explains the end of the DNA better; the J call may be wrong. The receptor's source is a male donor with esophageal squamous cell carcinoma. CDR3 nucleotides: TGTGCCAGCAGCTTAGCGCTGGTGGGAGGGGACTACGAGCAGTACTTC. Translated, it gives CASSLALVGGDYEQYF.